This T cell receptor beta chain is from a study of CD8 T cells in Susac syndrome (dated by TCRdb to about 2019). At the level of the whole study: The study used repertoire sequencing to test whether antigen drove CD8+ T cell activation and differentiation in Susac syndrome. Clonality of the CD8+ T cell repertoire was compared between 11 to 12 healthy donors, about 14 Susac syndrome patients and 15 or so multiple sclerosis patients.

RNA was extracted using the RNeasy kit, and about 0.45 to 1 microgram was reverse transcribed with random hexamers. The immunoSEQ multiplex PCR assay, which covers 54 Vbeta and 13 Jbeta segments, was used to amplify TCR beta CDR3 regions. PCR amplification bias was corrected using a synthetic template baseline for primer optimization and computational correction. In the authors' own workflow: Only productive sequences were kept, with reads annotated to V, D and J genes according to IMGT and analyzed in immunoSEQ Analyzer. Clonality was computed as one minus Shannon entropy normalized by log2 of the number of productive unique sequences. Public and private clones were assessed among the 100 most prevalent clones of each patient and control. A clone was defined as Susac-specific if it was absent from the healthy and MS cohorts, from about 1,100 published viral clones and from other ImmuneACCESS disease sequences. TCRdb trimmed public reads at Q25 via fastp, called clones via MiXCR and kept in-frame beta chains. One record per CDR3 amino acid sequence lists the most common genes and DNA. In this record, the V and J calls reflect TCRdb's handling and not the investigators' own analysis. Recorded for this sample are approximately 53,000 distinct CDR3 sequences; 93% of them occurred a single time. The ten largest clones take up roughly 0.5% of the sample.

Remarks on this clonotype: Its antigen target is currently unknown. The record has no base qualities; no much larger clone is one base away.

Results the study describes overall, beyond this receptor: The TCR sequencing and HLA analysis was acknowledged to have included a relatively small number of individuals.

High-throughput TCR beta sequencing profiled peripheral blood CD8+ and CD4+ T cells from healthy donors, Susac syndrome patients and multiple sclerosis patients. Treatment-naive patients with stable or active relapsing-remitting disease fulfilling revised McDonald criteria were used as multiple sclerosis controls. Bulk CD8+ and CD4+ T cells were purified magnetically by negative isolation, whereas CD8+ TEMRA cells were enriched by FACS. Blood was collected in EDTA tubes and processed within 24 hours, with PBMCs isolated through density gradient centrifugation. PBMCs intended for TCR sequencing were cryopreserved in liquid nitrogen and thawed later in a water bath at 37 degrees C. The sorted or isolated CD4+, CD8+ and CD8+ TEMRA cells reached a purity of at least 90%. Sequencing was carried out using CD8+ T cells from PBMCs. This TCR derives from a human donor with multiple sclerosis.

Read as DNA, the sequence is TGCAGTGCTAGATTCTGGGACACTGAAGCTTTCTTT. The resulting protein is CSARFWDTEAFF. This sequence uses TRBV20-1 and TRBJ1-1, with no reliable assignment of the D segment. Between the V and J ends, shortened by 2 bases and 3 bases respectively, the junction contains 7 bases. There are 12 amino acids in the CDR3, from cysteine to phenylalanine inclusive. Of all the DNA, just the CDR3 is kept, 36 bases in frame from base 1. CDR1 and CDR2 were assigned from the germline V gene (reference sequence) as DFQATT and SNEGSKA.